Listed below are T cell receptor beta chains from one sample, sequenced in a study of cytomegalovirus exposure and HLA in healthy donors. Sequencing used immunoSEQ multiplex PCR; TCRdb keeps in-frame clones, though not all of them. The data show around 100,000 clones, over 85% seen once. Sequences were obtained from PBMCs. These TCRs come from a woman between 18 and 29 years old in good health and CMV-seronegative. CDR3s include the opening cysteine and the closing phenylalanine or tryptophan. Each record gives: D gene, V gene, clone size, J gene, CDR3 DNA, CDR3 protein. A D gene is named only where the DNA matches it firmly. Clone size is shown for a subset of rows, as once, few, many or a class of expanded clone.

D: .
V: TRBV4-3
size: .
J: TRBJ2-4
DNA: TGCGCCAGCAGCCAAGATGACAGCAAAAACATTCAGTACTTC
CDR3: CASSQDDSKNIQYF

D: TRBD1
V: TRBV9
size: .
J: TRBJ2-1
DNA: TGTGCCAGCAGCCCTCTTGACAGGGGCGCTTCCCGGGAACATTACAATGAGCAGTTCTTC
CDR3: CASSPLDRGASREHYNEQFF

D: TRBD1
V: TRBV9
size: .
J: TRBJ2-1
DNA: TGTGCCAGCAGCCCCCCTACCGGGACAGGGTACAATGAGCAGTTCTTC
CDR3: CASSPPTGTGYNEQFF

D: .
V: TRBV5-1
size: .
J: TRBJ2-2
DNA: TGCGCCAGCAGCTTGGGGCAGGGCACCGGGGAGCTGTTTTTT
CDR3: CASSLGQGTGELFF

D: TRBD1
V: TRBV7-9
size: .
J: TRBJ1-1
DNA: TGTGCCAGCAGCCTGGGACAGGGGGTGAAAACTGAAGCTTTCTTT
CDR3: CASSLGQGVKTEAFF

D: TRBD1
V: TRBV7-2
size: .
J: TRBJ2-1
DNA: TGTGCCAGCAGCTTATACTCCGCACAGGGGGTCTACAATGAGCAGTTCTTC
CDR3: CASSLYSAQGVYNEQFF

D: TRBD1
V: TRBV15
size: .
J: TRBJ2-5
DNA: TGTGCCACCAGCAAGGACAGGGTAGTCGAGACCCAGTACTTC
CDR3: CATSKDRVVETQYF

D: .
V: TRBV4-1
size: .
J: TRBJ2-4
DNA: TGCGCCAGCAGCCAAGATACAGGGCCGTACATTCAGTACTTC
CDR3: CASSQDTGPYIQYF

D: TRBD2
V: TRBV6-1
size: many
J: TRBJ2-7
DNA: TGTGCCAGCATGCTGAATAGCGGGAGGGCGGTCGAGCAGTACTTC
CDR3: CASMLNSGRAVEQYF

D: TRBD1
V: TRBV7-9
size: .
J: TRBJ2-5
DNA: TGTGCCAGCAGCTTAGCCGGGACAGAACAAGAGACCCAGTACTTC
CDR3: CASSLAGTEQETQYF

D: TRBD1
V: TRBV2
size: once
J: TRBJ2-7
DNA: TGTGCCAGCAGCCGGACAGGATCGACCTACGAGCAGTACTTC
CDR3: CASSRTGSTYEQYF

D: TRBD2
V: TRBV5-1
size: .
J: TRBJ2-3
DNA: TGCGCCAGCAGGGAACTAGCGGGAAGCACAGATACGCAGTATTTT
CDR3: CASRELAGSTDTQYF

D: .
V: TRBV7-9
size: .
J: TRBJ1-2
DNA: TGTGCCAGCAGCTTAGGGGAGAGCTATGGCTACACCTTC
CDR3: CASSLGESYGYTF

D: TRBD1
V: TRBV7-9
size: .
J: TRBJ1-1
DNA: TGTGCCAGCAGCCCGAGGGGGCAAGGCACTGAAGCTTTCTTT
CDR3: CASSPRGQGTEAFF

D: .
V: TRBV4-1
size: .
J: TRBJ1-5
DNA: TGCGCCAGCAGCCCCGGAGAACAGACAGGTCATCAGCCCCAGCATTTT
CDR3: CASSPGEQTGHQPQHF

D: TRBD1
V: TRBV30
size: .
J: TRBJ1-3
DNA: TGTGCCTGGGGACAGGGGGACACCATATATTTT
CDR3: CAWGQGDTIYF

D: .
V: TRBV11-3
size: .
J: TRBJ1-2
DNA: TGTGCCAGCAGCTTAGGAGGGCAGGACTATGGCTACACCTTC
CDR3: CASSLGGQDYGYTF

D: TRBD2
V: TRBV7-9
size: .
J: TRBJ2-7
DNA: TGTGCCAGCAGCTACGAGCGGGAGGACCCCCACGAGCAGTACTTC
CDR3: CASSYEREDPHEQYF

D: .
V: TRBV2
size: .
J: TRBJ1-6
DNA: TGTGCCAGCAGTGAAAACCCGGGGGGGACCGGTAATTCACCCCTCCACTTT
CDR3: CASSENPGGTGNSPLHF

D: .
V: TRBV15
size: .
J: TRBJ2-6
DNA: TGTGCCACCAGCAGAGATGTTTCCGGCTCTGGGGCCAACGTCCTGACTTTC
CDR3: CATSRDVSGSGANVLTF

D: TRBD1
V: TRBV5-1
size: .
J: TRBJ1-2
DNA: TGCGCCAGCAGCTTGGTCGGGACAGATTTAAACTATGGCTACACCTTC
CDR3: CASSLVGTDLNYGYTF

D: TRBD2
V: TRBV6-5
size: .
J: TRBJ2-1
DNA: TGTGCCAGCAGTTCCGCGGGGGGCGCCTCCTACAATGAGCAGTTCTTC
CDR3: CASSSAGGASYNEQFF

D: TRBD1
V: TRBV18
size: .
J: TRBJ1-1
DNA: TGTGCCAGCTCACCGACAGGGGAGAACACTGAAGCTTTCTTT
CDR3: CASSPTGENTEAFF

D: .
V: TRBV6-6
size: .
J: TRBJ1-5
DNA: TGTGCCAGCAGTTTCGGTCGGGATCAGCCCCAGCATTTT
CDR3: CASSFGRDQPQHF

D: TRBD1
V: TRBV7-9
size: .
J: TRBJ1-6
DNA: TGTGCCAGCAGCTTAGGGTCTCCAGGGGGAAGGGATTCACCCCTCCACTTT
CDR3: CASSLGSPGGRDSPLHF

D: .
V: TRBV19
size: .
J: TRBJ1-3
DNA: TGTGCCAGTAGTATAATGGGGGCCAGGACGGGTGGAAACACCATATATTTT
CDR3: CASSIMGARTGGNTIYF